This record looks at one T cell receptor (beta chain) sequence and its context. The table came from immunoSEQ multiplex PCR; TCRdb's copy has only in-frame clones and leaves some out. The sample consists of some 460,000 clones, 75% to 90% of them appearing once. CDR1 and CDR2 (germline): SGHVS, FNYEAQ. The CDR3 has 14 amino acids. The V end lost 5 bases, the J end lost 8 bases, and 16 bases lay between the germline ends. These data come from a study of blood T cell repertoires in COVID-19. This chain uses TRBV7-6 with TRBJ1-3, with D possibly being TRBD1 (5 bases). Input material: peripheral blood. This receptor was taken from a woman in her twenties or thirties with acute or convalescent COVID-19. The CDR3: CASSPDTRADTIYF. The CDR3 nucleotides read TGTGCCAGCAGCCCGGACACACGTGCGGACACCATATATTTT. The variable domain in full, completed from reference TRBV7-6 and TRBJ1-3, reads GAGVSQSPRYKVTKRGQDVALRCDPISGHVSLYWYRQALGQGPEFLTYFNYEAQQDKSGLPNDRFSAERPEGSISTLTIQRTEQRDSAMYRCASSPDTRADTIYFGEGSWLTVV.